This T cell receptor beta chain is drawn from a study of early T cells in non-severe SARS-CoV-2 infection. About the study: The sequenced material was bulk RNA from unsorted whole blood, and its chains were unpaired. Findings of the study overall: Private and CD4 specificities were missed by VDJdb matching, which favored anti-spike CD8 responses.

TCRdb processed the 5' RACE reads anew with MiXCR; each CDR3 protein has one entry. The sample lists about 33,000 distinct CDR3 sequences; around 5% were seen once. This clonotype was observed many times. Antigen specificity is unknown. Sample: whole blood. The TCR originated in an adult who was a healthcare worker with PCR-confirmed SARS-CoV-2 infection or an uninfected control (not recorded which).

Here the CDR3 DNA reads TGTGCCAGCAGTGGAACAGGGCTGGGATATTACGAGCAGTACTTC. Amino acids: CASSGTGLGYYEQYF. V usage is TRBV25-1 and J usage is TRBJ2-7; perhaps TRBD1 as D (6 bases). V lost 4 bases and J 4 bases, leaving 17 bases between the germline ends. The CDR3 spans 15 residues. Germline CDR1 reads MGHDK; CDR2 reads SYGVNS.